This T cell receptor (beta chain) was recovered during a study of blood T cell repertoires in COVID-19. As for the study in general: Sources were T cells, B-cell-depleted T cells, or PBMCs; the material itself was cDNA or gDNA.

In the authors' workflow: Counts of nucleated cells, estimated from reference gene primer amplification, were obtained. Method: immunoSEQ multiplex PCR; TCRdb's copy keeps in-frame clones and lacks some. The DNA gave D and trimming, while V, J and clone size come from that table. The sample includes 15,000 to 20,000 clones, roughly 87% of them seen just once. Trimming cost V 5 bases and J 4 bases, with 17 bases left between them. The CDR3 totals 15 residues. Germline assignment: CDR1 SGHTA and CDR2 FQGNSA. The sequence was collected from a man aged 50 to 60 with active COVID-19. The sequenced sample consisted of peripheral blood. The chain has TRBV7-2 and TRBJ1-2, with a tentative D call TRBD1 (5 bases). In DNA form, the CDR3 reads TGTGCCAGCAGCCCCCAAGGGGCCCAGAGCTATGGCTACACCTTC. As protein: CASSPQGAQSYGYTF.